This T cell receptor beta chain was sequenced in a study of shared clonotypes between healthy human individuals. The assay was immunoSEQ multiplex PCR, and TCRdb's table has in-frame clones only and misses some. The sample contains about 1,800,000 clones, about 95% of which appear only once. Naive CD8 cells lacked CD45RO, underwent positive selection for CCR7 and left out terminally differentiated effector memory CD45RA+ cells. Germline CDR1 reads MNHEY; CDR2 reads SVGAGI. The CDR3 is 15 residues long. J was trimmed by 6 bases and V by 4 bases; bases with no gene match: 10. The chain is built from TRBV6-5 and TRBJ2-3, with 7 bases that match TRBD1. Sequencing was done on a sample of naive CD8+ T cells sorted from blood. This TCR derives from a man younger than 30 in good health. CDR3 coding DNA: TGTGCCAGCAGTTCCCGGGACAGTTTATTGGATACGCAGTATTTT. It codes for CASSSRDSLLDTQYF.